This T cell receptor beta chain was obtained from a study of blood T cell repertoires in COVID-19. Some clones are missing from TCRdb's copy, which holds only in-frame ones; the method was immunoSEQ multiplex PCR. The repertoire holds 150,000 to 200,000 clones, with roughly 80% as singletons. Trimming pared 6 bases from V and 5 bases from J, leaving 13 bases between. CDR3 length: 14 residues. Germline assignment: CDR1 MNHEY and CDR2 SMNVEV (reference sequence). This chain joins TRBV27 and TRBJ1-4, with D perhaps TRBD1 (5 bases). Sequenced: peripheral blood. The receptor was isolated from a man in his 60s with acute or convalescent COVID-19. The CDR3 protein is CASRGVAGNEKLFF. For the CDR3, the DNA is TGTGCCAGCAGGGGCGTGGCAGGGAATGAAAAACTGTTTTTT. The full variable domain, its missing parts supplied by reference TRBV27 and TRBJ1-4, is EAQVTQNPRYLITVTGKKLTVTCSQNMNHEYMSWYRQDPGLGLRQIYYSMNVEVTDKGDVPEGYKVSRKEKRNFPLILESPSPNQTSLYFCASRGVAGNEKLFFGSGTQLSVL.